This T cell receptor (beta chain) is from a study of CD8+ T cells in alopecia areata. Overall study: Percent of scalp involved defined treated patients' severity scores.

Study-level results: Affected scalp, especially in alopecia totalis/universalis, had a higher clonality than normal scalp did.

As for treatment: oral pan-JAK inhibitor, 5-10 mg twice daily. Patients with alopecia areata provided lesional scalp punch biopsies as well as peripheral blood. As the sequencing template, cDNA was produced by extracting RNA and reverse transcribing it. Profiling relied on immunoSEQ multiplex PCR, and the TCRdb table lists in-frame clones only, not all of them. The data hold roughly 250,000 clones, with 60% observed a single time. Only a few counts were recorded for this clone. Its antigen is not identified. The V and J ends lost 5 bases and 1 base respectively, with 11 bases between them. Germline V gene data show CDR1 as SGHTA and CDR2 as FQGNSA. The CDR3 length is 14 residues.

J is TRBJ2-5 and V is TRBV7-2; D is uncertain. Specimen: CD4+ T cells sorted from blood, collected around week 53, from a patient treated with tofacitinib. This TCR derives from a human donor with alopecia areata. This CDR3 is CASSRASSQETQYF. In nucleotides, the CDR3 is TGTGCCAGCAGCCGTGCTAGTAGCCAAGAGACCCAGTACTTC.